The 15 T cell receptor beta chains presented below share a single source sample, sequenced in a study of immune evolution from preneoplasia to lung adenocarcinoma. Produced via immunoSEQ multiplex PCR; TCRdb's table is partial and in-frame only. Of several thousand clones in the sample, about 79% were seen once. Specimen: FFPE minimally invasive lung adenocarcinoma tissue. The receptor source for this set is a person between 60 and 80 years old with lung adenocarcinoma.

V usage is TRBV19 and J usage is TRBJ1-5; no reliable D call. V lost 4 bases to trimming and J lost 4 bases, with 11 bases between them. The CDR3 sequence is 14 residues long. CDR1 is LNHDA, CDR2 SQIVND, per germline (reference sequence). As DNA, the CDR3 is TGTGCCAGTAGTACAGCGATCGGGAATCAGCCCCAGCATTTT. Amino acids: CASSTAIGNQPQHF.

The chain carries TRBV28 and TRBJ2-1, with D perhaps TRBD2 (7 bases). The CDR3 has 13 residues. Trimming removed 2 bases at V and 9 bases at J, with 11 bases between. From germline, CDR1 is MDHEN and CDR2 SYDVKM. The CDR3 protein is CASSLRGGSEQFF. The CDR3 nucleotides are TGTGCCAGCAGTTTAAGGGGGGGGAGTGAGCAGTTCTTC. Using reference TRBV28 and TRBJ2-1 for the parts outside the CDR3, the full variable domain is DVKVTQSSRYLVKRTGEKVFLECVQDMDHENMFWYRQDPGLGLRLIYFSYDVKMKEKGDIPEGYSVSREKKERFSLILESASTNQTSMYLCASSLRGGSEQFFGPGTRLTVL.

The chain joins TRBV5-1 to TRBJ1-6; TRBD1 might be the D (6 bases). V dropped 0 bases and J dropped 6 bases, with 10 bases sitting between them. Per germline, CDR1 SGHRS and CDR2 YFSETQ. This CDR3 spans 15 amino acids. The CDR3 loop is CASSLDGRGNSPLHF. The CDR3 DNA reads as TGCGCCAGCAGCTTGGATGGCAGGGGTAATTCACCCCTCCACTTT.

Concerning this clone: Other nucleotide sequences from this sample produce the same CDR3. This rearrangement joins TRBV20-1 to TRBJ2-7; TRBD1 matches 7 bases. Germline CDR1 is DFQATT and CDR2 is SNEGSKA (reference sequence). Trimming took 3 bases from V and 6 from J; bases not matched to a gene: 2. This CDR3 is built from 11 residues. CDR3 region: CSASRQGEQYF. The CDR3 DNA is TGCAGTGCTAGTCGACAGGGCGAGCAGTACTTC.

The table lists this clone with a few counts. This chain links TRBV6-5 with TRBJ1-5; 8 positions match TRBD1. V dropped 2 bases and J dropped 5; count of bases not matched to a gene: 5. Germline V gives CDR1 MNHEY, CDR2 SVGAGI. This CDR3 is built from 15 residues. The CDR3 here is CASSYTTGEDQPQHF. CDR3 in DNA: TGTGCCAGCAGTTACACGACAGGGGAGGATCAGCCCCAGCATTTT.

This chain uses TRBV28 with TRBJ2-5, with D unclear. CDR1 and CDR2 (germline): MDHEN, SYDVKM. This CDR3 has 11 amino acids. Trimming took off 7 bases at V and 7 bases at J, with 10 bases between the two ends. This chain's CDR3 is CASNNGRTQYF. CDR3 coding DNA: TGTGCCAGCAATAACGGTCGGACCCAGTACTTC.

The chain carries TRBV4-2 and TRBJ1-1; a weak D match, TRBD1 (6 bases). This CDR3 has 14 residues. Per germline, CDR1 LGHNA and CDR2 YNFKEQ. Trimming removed 0 bases from V and 3 bases from J, with 8 bases in between. The CDR3 nucleotides read TGTGCCAGCAGCCAAGAGGGGGCATACACTGAAGCTTTCTTT. It is translated as CASSQEGAYTEAFF.

This clone was seen more than once but under ten times. The chain carries TRBV7-9 and TRBJ1-5; 7 nucleotides agree with TRBD1. With 5 bases clipped from V and 3 bases from J, the junction kept 4 bases outside the gene matches. Germline CDR1 and CDR2: SEHNR and FQNEAQ (reference sequence). The CDR3 loop spans 14 amino acids. As DNA, the CDR3 is TGTGCCAGCAGCCCGACAGGGTACAATCAGCCCCAGCATTTT. Protein product: CASSPTGYNQPQHF.

The chain joins TRBV25-1 to TRBJ2-1; TRBD1 matches 10 bases. Trimming cost V 4 bases and J 9 bases; bases outside gene matches: 3. The CDR3 consists of 13 residues. CDR1 is MGHDK and CDR2 is SYGVNS in the germline V gene. The CDR3 DNA follows: TGTGCCAGCAGTGTGACAGGGGGCAGTGAGCAGTTCTTC. Amino acid sequence: CASSVTGGSEQFF.

V is TRBV4-1 and J is TRBJ2-1; D not certain. The length of the CDR3 is 16 residues. Trimming pared 1 base from V and 3 bases from J, leaving 13 bases between. CDR1 and CDR2 from the germline V gene are MGHRA and YSYEKL. The CDR3 is CASSQVDMVVYNEQFF. In DNA form, the CDR3 reads TGCGCCAGCAGCCAAGTCGACATGGTGGTCTACAATGAGCAGTTCTTC.

This rearrangement joins TRBV27 to TRBJ2-1, with unresolved D. V was pared by 8 bases and J by 4 bases, with 18 bases between. Germline V gives CDR1 MNHEY, CDR2 SMNVEV (reference sequence). The CDR3 length is 15 residues. The CDR3 DNA is TGTGCCAGCCGTCCCGGCTACCCGCTGTACAATGAGCAGTTCTTC. Translated: CASRPGYPLYNEQFF.

CDR3 residues: CASSLEGSGIYGYTF. Here the CDR3 DNA reads TGTGCCAGCAGCTTGGAGGGGTCGGGGATCTATGGCTACACCTTC. The V call is TRBV5-4, the J call TRBJ1-2, with D possibly being TRBD1 (5 bases). The CDR3 runs 15 residues. Germline CDR1 and CDR2: SGHNT and YYREEE (reference sequence). V was clipped by 0 bases and J by 4 bases, with 13 bases between them. The whole variable domain, remainder taken from reference TRBV5-4 and TRBJ1-2, is ETGVTQSPTHLIKTRGQQVTLRCSSQSGHNTVSWYQQALGQGPQFIFQYYREEENGRGNFPPRFSGLQFPNYSSELNVNALELDDSALYLCASSLEGSGIYGYTFGSGTRLTVV.

The chain combines TRBV21-1 with TRBJ1-4; the table calls TRBD1, which could not be checked here. TRBV21-1 has pseudogene status. This CDR3 is built from 15 residues. This CDR3 reads CASSKWAGGFEKLFF. The CDR3 DNA reads as TGTGCCAGCAGCAAATGGGCAGGGGGTTTTGAAAAACTGTTTTTT.

This chain links TRBV28 with TRBJ1-6; the D is unclear. This CDR3 contains 14 residues. CDR1 MDHEN and CDR2 SYDVKM come from the germline V gene. V was cut by 0 bases and J by 5 bases, with 5 bases left in between. The CDR3 coding sequence is TGTGCCAGCAGTTTATGGCAGGATAATTCACCCCTCCACTTT. Translating it yields CASSLWQDNSPLHF.

The rearrangement joins TRBV12-5 to TRBJ2-2, with 7 bases that match TRBD2. Trimming cost V 5 bases and J 6 bases; bases outside gene matches: 6. The CDR3 has 14 residues. Germline-derived CDR1 and CDR2 are LGHNT and FRNRAP. The DNA for the CDR3 is TGTGCTAGTGGTCCACCGCTAGCGGCCGGGGAGCTGTTTTTT. The encoded protein is CASGPPLAAGELFF.